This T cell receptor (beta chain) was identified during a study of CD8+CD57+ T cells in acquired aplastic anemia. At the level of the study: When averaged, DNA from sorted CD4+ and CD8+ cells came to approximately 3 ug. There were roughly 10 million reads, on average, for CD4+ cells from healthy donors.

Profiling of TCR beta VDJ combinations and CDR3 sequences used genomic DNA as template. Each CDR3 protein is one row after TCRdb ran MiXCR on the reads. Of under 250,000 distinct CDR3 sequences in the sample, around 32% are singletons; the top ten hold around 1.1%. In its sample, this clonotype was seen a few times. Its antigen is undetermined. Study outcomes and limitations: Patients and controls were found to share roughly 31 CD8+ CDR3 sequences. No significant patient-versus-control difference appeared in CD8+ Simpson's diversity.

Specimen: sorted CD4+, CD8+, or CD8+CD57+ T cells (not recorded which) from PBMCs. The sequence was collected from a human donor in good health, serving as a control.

CDR3 sequence (DNA): TGTGCCACCTCCGGCAGCTACTACGAGCAGTACTTC. It yields the protein CATSGSYYEQYF. The gene calls are TRBV15 and TRBJ2-7; no clear D. CDR1 and CDR2 from the germline V gene are LNHNV and YYDKDF (reference sequence). Trimming stripped 8 bases from V and 3 bases from J, with 11 bases between. The CDR3 is made up of 12 amino acids.